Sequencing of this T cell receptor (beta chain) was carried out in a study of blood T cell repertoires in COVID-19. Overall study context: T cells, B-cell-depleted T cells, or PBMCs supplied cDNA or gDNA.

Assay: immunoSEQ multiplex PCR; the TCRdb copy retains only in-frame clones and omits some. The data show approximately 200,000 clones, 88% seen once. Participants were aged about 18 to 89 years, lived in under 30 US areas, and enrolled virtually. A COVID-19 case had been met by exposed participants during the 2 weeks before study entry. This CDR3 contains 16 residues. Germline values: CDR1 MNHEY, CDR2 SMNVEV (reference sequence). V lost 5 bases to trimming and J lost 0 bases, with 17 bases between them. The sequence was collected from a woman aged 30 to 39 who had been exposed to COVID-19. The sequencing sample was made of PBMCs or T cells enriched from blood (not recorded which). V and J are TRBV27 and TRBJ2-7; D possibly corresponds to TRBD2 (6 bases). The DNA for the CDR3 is TGTGCCAGCAGTCTACTCGGGGGATCAGCCTCCTACGAGCAGTACTTC. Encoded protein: CASSLLGGSASYEQYF.